One T cell receptor beta chain is described in this entry. The junction does not match germline at one end; this may be a read error. CDR1 and CDR2 from the germline V gene are SEHNR and FQNEAQ (reference sequence). This CDR3 is built from 12 residues. The entry originates in a study of cytomegalovirus exposure and HLA in healthy donors. Primers included in the PCR were 60 Vbeta and 13 Jbeta primers. This table comes from immunoSEQ multiplex PCR, and its TCRdb copy is limited to in-frame clones, with some not included. The sample yields some 100,000 clones, 60% to 85% seen once. The rearrangement joins TRBV7-9 to TRBJ1-1; weak D call: TRBD1 (6 bases). The specimen was PBMCs. This clonotype was obtained from a female donor in good health and CMV-seronegative. The CDR3 sequence: CSSSPTGLGAFF. DNA of the CDR3: TGTTCCAGCAGCCCGACAGGCCTTGGGGCTTTCTTT.